The present entry profiles one TCR beta chain with its context. Other DNA sequences in the sample encode the same CDR3. The CDR3 is 12 amino acids. Germline lookup yields CDR1 LNHDA and CDR2 SQIVND (reference sequence). Trimming cost V 5 bases and J 6 bases, with 11 bases left between them. This sample was included in a study of blood T cell repertoires in COVID-19. Study-level background: Sites across the United States, Italy and Spain contributed samples from acute and convalescent COVID-19. PBMCs, B-cell-depleted T cells, or T cells provided the cDNA or gDNA that made up the material.

Authors' methods: Nucleated cell counts were estimated from reference gene primer amplification. The protocol was immunoSEQ multiplex PCR, while the TCRdb copy is restricted to in-frame clones and leaves out a portion. V and J calls and clone size are copied from that table; D and trimming were computed from the DNA. The sample lists 250,000 to 400,000 clones; around 88% were seen once. Followed longitudinally, the Seattle patients had been enrolled during active infection. The sequence derives from a woman in her 30s with COVID-19, enrolled during active disease. Specimen: peripheral blood. The chain links TRBV19 to TRBJ2-7, with a weak D call TRBD1 (6 bases). The CDR3 DNA reads as TGTGCCAGTAGTGGGGCCAGGGGCGAGCAGTACTTC. Encoded protein: CASSGARGEQYF.